These T cell receptor beta chains were read from a single sample in a study of Ad26.COV2.S vaccination and SARS-CoV-2 variants. Method: immunoSEQ multiplex PCR; TCRdb's copy keeps in-frame clones and lacks some. The table has 430,000 or so clones, about 88% seen once; the top ten hold about 2.5%. This specimen consisted of peripheral blood, obtained in a trial of Ad26.COV2.S vaccine versus placebo. The receptors were gathered from a person aged 18-65 years who received the Ad26.COV2.S COVID-19 vaccine or a placebo. The CDR3 runs from the conserved cysteine through the conserved F or W. D genes are given only for firm matches. For some rows the clone size is stated as once, few or many, or as a class when expanded; others skip it.

d_call	v_call	j_call	clone_size	cdr3_nt	cdr3_aa
NA	TRBV19	TRBJ1-2	NA	TGTGCCAGTAGTATATCCGAGGCAGGGCAGATAGCCTTC	CASSISEAGQIAF
TRBD1	TRBV28	TRBJ2-3	NA	TGTGCCAGCAGTTTAAACAGGGACAGCAGCACAGATACGCAGTATTTT	CASSLNRDSSTDTQYF
TRBD2	TRBV28	TRBJ2-7	NA	TGTGCCAGCAGTTTTGAGGGCGGGGGGTCCTACGAGCAGTACTTC	CASSFEGGGSYEQYF
TRBD1	TRBV19	TRBJ1-1	NA	TGTGCCAGTAATGGGGACAGTACCTACACTGAAGCTTTCTTT	CASNGDSTYTEAFF
TRBD1	TRBV7-2	TRBJ1-2	NA	TGTGCCAGCAGCTTAGGACAGGGATATGGCTACACCTTC	CASSLGQGYGYTF
NA	TRBV5-1	TRBJ2-2	once	TGCGCCAGCAGTCGCTCCGGGCCTCCTGACCCCGGGGAGCTGTTTTTT	CASSRSGPPDPGELFF
TRBD1	TRBV7-2	TRBJ2-7	NA	TGTGCCAGCAGCAAACAGGGGGCATACGAGCAGTACTTC	CASSKQGAYEQYF
NA	TRBV2	TRBJ2-3	NA	TGTGCCAGCAGCCGACAGGTTATCACAGATACGCAGTATTTT	CASSRQVITDTQYF
TRBD2	TRBV5-1	TRBJ2-1	NA	TGCGCCAGCAGCTACCTAGCGGTTGGCAATGAGCAGTTCTTC	CASSYLAVGNEQFF
NA	TRBV19	TRBJ1-6	NA	TGTGCCAGTAGTATGGTGGGGGGAGCACCCCTCCACTTT	CASSMVGGAPLHF
TRBD1	TRBV28	TRBJ1-2	NA	TGTGCCAGCAGTTTTGACAGGGGAGGGTATGGCTACACCTTC	CASSFDRGGYGYTF
NA	TRBV7-9	TRBJ2-5	NA	TGTGCCAGCAGCTTAGCGGCCCAAGAGACCCAGTACTTC	CASSLAAQETQYF
TRBD1	TRBV6-5	TRBJ1-2	NA	TGTGCCAGCAGCCACACAGGGGGTAGGGGTGGCTACACCTTC	CASSHTGGRGGYTF
NA	TRBV4-2	TRBJ1-2	NA	TGTGCCAGCAGCCAAGGGTGGGCTGACTATGGCTACACCTTC	CASSQGWADYGYTF
NA	TRBV14	TRBJ1-2	NA	TGTGCCAGCAGCCAAGTACAGCAGGGTGGCTACACCTTC	CASSQVQQGGYTF
TRBD1	TRBV7-3	TRBJ2-2	NA	TGTGCCAGCACATCGGACAGGGCAGGAACCGGGGAGCTGTTTTTT	CASTSDRAGTGELFF
TRBD2	TRBV5-1	TRBJ2-1	NA	TGCGCCAGCAGCTTGTCTAGCGGGACCTACAATGAGCAGTTCTTC	CASSLSSGTYNEQFF
NA	TRBV5-7	TRBJ1-2	NA	TGTGCCAGCAGCTTTACTTCGACGGAGGGCTACACCTTC	CASSFTSTEGYTF
TRBD1	TRBV6-2/TRBV6-3	TRBJ1-5	NA	TGTGCCAGCAGTTACCCGCCTATAGGACAGGCCTATGGCAATCAGCCCCAGCATTTT	CASSYPPIGQAYGNQPQHF
NA	TRBV18	TRBJ2-7	NA	TGTGCCAGCTCACCAAACGGGGGAAGATACGAGCAGTACTTC	CASSPNGGRYEQYF
NA	TRBV9	TRBJ2-1	NA	TGTGCCAGCAGCGTATCTAGCGCAATCTACAATGAGCAGTTCTTC	CASSVSSAIYNEQFF
NA	TRBV6-6	TRBJ2-5	NA	TGTGCCAGCAGTGGGCCTGGGCAAGAGACCCAGTACTTC	CASSGPGQETQYF
NA	TRBV2	TRBJ2-7	few	TGTGCCAGCAGTGAATCGGAGACTAGTTTCTCCTACGAGCAGTACTTC	CASSESETSFSYEQYF
TRBD2	TRBV18	TRBJ2-1	NA	TGTGCCAGCTCACCTAACCCTAGCGGGGGGAGCAATGAGCAGTTCTTC	CASSPNPSGGSNEQFF
NA	TRBV6-5	TRBJ2-1	NA	TGTGCCAGCAGTTCCGCCGGCCGGTTTACTGAGCAGTTCTTC	CASSSAGRFTEQFF